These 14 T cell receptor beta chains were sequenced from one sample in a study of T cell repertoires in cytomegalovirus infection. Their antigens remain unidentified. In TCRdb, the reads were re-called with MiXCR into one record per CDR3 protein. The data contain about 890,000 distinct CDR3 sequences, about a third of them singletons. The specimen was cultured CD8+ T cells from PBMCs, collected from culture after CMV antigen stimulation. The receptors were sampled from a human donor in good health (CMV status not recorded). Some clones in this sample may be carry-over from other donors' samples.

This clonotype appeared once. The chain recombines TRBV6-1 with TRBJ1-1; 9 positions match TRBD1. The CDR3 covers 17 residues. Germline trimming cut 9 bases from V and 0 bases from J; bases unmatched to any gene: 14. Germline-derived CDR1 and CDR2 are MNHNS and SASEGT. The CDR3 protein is CASSPAMDRGLNTEAFF. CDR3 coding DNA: TGTGCCAGTTCCCCGGCTATGGACAGGGGTTTGAACACTGAAGCTTTCTTT.

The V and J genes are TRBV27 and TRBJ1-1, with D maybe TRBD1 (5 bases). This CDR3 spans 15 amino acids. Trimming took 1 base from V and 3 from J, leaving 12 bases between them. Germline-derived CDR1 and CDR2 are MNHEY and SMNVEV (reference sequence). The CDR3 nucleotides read TGTGCCAGCAGTTTATGGGGAGGAGGGGACACTGAAGCTTTCTTT. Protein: CASSLWGGGDTEAFF.

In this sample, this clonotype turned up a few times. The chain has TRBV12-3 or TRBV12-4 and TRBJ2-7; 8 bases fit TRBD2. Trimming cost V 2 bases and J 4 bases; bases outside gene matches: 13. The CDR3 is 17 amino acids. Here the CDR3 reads CASSLLYSGGISYEQYF. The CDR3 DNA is TGTGCCAGCAGTTTACTTTACAGCGGGGGTATCAGTTACGAGCAGTACTTC.

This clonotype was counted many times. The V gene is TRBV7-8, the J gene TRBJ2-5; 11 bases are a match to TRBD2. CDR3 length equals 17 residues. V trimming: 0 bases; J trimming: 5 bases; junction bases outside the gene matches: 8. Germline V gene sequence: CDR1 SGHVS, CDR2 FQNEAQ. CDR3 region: CASSLAPRLAGRETQYF. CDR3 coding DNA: TGTGCCAGCAGCTTAGCGCCCCGACTAGCGGGGCGGGAGACCCAGTACTTC.

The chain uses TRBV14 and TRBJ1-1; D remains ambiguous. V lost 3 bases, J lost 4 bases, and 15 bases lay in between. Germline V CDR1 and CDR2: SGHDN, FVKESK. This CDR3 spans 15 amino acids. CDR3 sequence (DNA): TGTGCCAGCAGCCAGAGTTCGGCGATGGGCACTGAAGCTTTCTTT. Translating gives CASSQSSAMGTEAFF.

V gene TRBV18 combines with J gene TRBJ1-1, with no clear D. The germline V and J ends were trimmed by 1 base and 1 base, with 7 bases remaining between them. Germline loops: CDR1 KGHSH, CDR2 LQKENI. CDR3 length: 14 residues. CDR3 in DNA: TGTGCCAGCTCACCACAAGTCTGGAACACTGAAGCTTTCTTT. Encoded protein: CASSPQVWNTEAFF.

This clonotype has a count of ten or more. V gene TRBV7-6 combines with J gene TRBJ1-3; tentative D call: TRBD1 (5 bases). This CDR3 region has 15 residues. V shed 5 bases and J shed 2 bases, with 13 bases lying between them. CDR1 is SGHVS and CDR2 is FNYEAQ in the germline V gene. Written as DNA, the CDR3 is TGTGCCAGCAGCCCCTCTGGGGGAACTGGAAACACCATATATTTT. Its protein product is CASSPSGGTGNTIYF.

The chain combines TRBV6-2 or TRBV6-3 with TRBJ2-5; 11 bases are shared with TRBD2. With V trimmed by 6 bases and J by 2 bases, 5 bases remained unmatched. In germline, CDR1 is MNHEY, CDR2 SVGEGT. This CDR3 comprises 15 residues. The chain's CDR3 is CASSRLAGTQETQYF. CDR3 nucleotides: TGTGCCAGCAGCAGACTAGCGGGAACACAAGAGACCCAGTACTTC.

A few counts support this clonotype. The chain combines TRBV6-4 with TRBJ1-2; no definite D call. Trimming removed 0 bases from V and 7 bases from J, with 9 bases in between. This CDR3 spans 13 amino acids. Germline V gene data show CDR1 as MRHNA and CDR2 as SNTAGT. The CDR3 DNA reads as TGTGCCAGCAGTGACTCGAAGCGTCTTGGCTACACCTTC. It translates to CASSDSKRLGYTF.

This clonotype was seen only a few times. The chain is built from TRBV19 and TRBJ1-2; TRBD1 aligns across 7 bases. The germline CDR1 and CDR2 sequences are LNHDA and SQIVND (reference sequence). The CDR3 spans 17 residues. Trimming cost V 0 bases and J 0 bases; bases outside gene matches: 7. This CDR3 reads CASSIDDRVEANYGYTF. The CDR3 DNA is TGTGCCAGTAGTATAGATGACAGGGTGGAGGCTAACTATGGCTACACCTTC.

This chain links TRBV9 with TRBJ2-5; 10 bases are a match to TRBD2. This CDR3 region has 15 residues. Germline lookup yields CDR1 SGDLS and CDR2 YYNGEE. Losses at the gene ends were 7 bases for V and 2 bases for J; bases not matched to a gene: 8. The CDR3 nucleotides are TGTGCCAGCGGCTATACTAGCGGGGCTCAAGAGACCCAGTACTTC. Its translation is CASGYTSGAQETQYF. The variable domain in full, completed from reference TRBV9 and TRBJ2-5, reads DSGVTQTPKHLITATGQRVTLRCSPRSGDLSVYWYQQSLDQGLQFLIQYYNGEERAKGNILERFSAQQFPDLHSELNLSSLELGDSALYFCASGYTSGAQETQYFGPGTRLLVL.

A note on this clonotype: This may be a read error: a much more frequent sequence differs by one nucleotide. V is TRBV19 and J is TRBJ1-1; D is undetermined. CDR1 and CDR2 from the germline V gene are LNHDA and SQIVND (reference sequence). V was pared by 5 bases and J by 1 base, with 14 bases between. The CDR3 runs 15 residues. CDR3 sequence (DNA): TGTGCCAGTAGTTTTGCAGAACTATCGAACACTGAAGCTTTCTTT. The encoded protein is CASSFAELSNTEAFF.

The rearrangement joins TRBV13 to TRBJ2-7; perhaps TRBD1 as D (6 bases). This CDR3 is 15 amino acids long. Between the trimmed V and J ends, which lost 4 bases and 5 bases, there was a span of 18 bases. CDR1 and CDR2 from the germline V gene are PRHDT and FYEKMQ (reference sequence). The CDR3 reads CASSSQGRGLDEQYV. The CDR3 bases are TGTGCCAGCAGCTCACAGGGCCGGGGTCTGGACGAGCAGTACGTC.

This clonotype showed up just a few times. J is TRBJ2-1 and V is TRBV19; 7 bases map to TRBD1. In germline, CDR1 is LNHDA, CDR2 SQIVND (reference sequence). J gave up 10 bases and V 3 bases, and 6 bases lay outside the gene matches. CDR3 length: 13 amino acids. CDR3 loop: CASSILGGGEQFF. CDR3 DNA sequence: TGTGCCAGTAGTATTTTAGGGGGCGGCGAGCAGTTCTTC. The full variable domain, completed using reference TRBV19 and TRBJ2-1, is DGGITQSPKYLFRKEGQNVTLSCEQNLNHDAMYWYRQDPGQGLRLIYYSQIVNDFQKGDIAEGYSVSREKKESFPLTVTSAQKNPTAFYLCASSILGGGEQFFGPGTRLTVL.